This is a list of T cell receptor beta chains from one sample in a study of T cells in Graves' hyperthyroidism and ophthalmopathy. TCRdb passed the multiplex PCR reads through MiXCR, listing each CDR3 protein once. The top ten hold over 25% of the sample, which has 350,000 to 400,000 distinct CDR3 sequences, more than 13% seen once. The sequenced sample consisted of blood. Source of these receptors: a woman in her thirties with Graves' hyperthyroidism. Both conserved end residues are trimmed from each CDR3. Clone size, where shown, is once, few, many, or a class for clones that have expanded.

abundance,j_gene,v_gene,CDR3aa
many,TRBJ2-7,TRBV3-1,ASSRYRGSYEQY
few,TRBJ2-7,TRBV11-2,ASSLLFGLADSYEQY
NA,TRBJ2-5,TRBV5-1,ASSPGYGRETQY
NA,TRBJ1-5,TRBV6-1,ASSGRTGNNQPQH
many,TRBJ2-1,TRBV6-1,ASSQTSGSENEQF
NA,TRBJ2-7,TRBV9,ASTSVVLAKNLYSYEQY
many,TRBJ2-7,TRBV28,ASSFPRTGSYYEQY
many,TRBJ2-3,TRBV20-1,SAEDSLPSTDTQY
NA,TRBJ2-3,TRBV20-1,SADKGATSSDTQY
NA,TRBJ2-7,TRBV7-3,ASSFRRGSGRGSYEQY